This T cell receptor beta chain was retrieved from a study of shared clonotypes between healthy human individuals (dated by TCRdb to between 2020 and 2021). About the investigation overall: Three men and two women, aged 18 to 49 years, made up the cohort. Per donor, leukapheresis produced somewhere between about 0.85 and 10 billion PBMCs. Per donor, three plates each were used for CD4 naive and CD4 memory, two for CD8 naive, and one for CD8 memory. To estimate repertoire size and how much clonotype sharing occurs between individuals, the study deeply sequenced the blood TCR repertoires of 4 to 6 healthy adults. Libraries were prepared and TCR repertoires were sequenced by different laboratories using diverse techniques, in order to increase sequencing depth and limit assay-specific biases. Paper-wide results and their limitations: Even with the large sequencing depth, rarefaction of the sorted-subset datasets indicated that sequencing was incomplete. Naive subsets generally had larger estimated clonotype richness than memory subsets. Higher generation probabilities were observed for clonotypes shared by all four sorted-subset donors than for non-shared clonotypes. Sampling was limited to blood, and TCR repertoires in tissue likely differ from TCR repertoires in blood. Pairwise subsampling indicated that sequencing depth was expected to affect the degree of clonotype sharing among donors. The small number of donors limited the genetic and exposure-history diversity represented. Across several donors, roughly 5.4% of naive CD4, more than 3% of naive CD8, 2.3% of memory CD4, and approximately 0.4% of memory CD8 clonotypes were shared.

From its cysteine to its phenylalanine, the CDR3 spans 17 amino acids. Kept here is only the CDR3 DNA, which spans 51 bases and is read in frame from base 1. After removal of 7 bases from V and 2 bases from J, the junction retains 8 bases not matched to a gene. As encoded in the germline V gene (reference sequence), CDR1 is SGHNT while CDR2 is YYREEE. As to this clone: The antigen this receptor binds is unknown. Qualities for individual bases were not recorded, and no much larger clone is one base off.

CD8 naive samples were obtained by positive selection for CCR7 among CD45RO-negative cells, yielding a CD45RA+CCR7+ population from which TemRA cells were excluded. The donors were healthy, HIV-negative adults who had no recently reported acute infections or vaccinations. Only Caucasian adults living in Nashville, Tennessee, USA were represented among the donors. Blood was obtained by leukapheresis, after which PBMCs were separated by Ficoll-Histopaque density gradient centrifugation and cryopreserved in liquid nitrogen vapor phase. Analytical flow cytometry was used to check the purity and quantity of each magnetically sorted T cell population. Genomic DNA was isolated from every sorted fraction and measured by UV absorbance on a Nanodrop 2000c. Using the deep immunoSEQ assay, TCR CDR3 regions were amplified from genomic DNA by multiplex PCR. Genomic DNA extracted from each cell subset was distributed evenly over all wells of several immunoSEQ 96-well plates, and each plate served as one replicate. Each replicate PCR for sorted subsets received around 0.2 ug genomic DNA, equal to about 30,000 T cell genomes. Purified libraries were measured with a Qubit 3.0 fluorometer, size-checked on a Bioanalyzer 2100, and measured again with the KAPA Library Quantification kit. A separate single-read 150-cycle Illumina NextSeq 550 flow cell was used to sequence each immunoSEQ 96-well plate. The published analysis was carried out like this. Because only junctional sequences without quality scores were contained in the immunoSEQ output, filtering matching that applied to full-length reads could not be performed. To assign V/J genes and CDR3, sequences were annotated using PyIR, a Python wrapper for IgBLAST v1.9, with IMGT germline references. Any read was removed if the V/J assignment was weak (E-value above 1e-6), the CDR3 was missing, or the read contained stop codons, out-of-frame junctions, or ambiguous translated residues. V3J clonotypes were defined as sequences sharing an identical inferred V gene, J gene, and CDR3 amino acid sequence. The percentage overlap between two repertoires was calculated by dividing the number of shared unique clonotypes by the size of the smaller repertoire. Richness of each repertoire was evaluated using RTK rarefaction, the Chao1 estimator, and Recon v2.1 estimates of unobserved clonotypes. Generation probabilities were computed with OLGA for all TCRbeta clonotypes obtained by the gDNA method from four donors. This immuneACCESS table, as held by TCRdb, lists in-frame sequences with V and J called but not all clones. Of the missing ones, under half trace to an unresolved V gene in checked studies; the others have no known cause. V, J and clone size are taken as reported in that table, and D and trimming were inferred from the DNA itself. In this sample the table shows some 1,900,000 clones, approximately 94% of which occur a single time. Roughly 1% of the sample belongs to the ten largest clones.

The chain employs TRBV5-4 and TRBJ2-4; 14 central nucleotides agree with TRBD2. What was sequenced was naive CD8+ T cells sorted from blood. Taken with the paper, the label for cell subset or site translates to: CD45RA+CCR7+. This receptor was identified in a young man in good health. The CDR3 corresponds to CASGTSGGLGTKNIQYF. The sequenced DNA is TGTGCCAGCGGGACTAGCGGGGGATTGGGAACCAAAAACATTCAGTACTTC.